The clone carrying this T cell receptor (beta chain) was counted between two and nine times. Its antigen is not known. TCRdb processed the reads anew with MiXCR; each CDR3 protein has one entry. The data contain 400,000 or so distinct CDR3 sequences, approximately 30% of them singletons. These data originate in a study of T cell repertoires in cytomegalovirus infection. Study context: Shared public TCR beta signatures pointed to both CMV infection and a matching HLA type.

General study points: Cumulated frequencies of public TCR beta families served to identify carriers of CMV plus the relevant HLA.

Sequenced sample: PBMCs. The receptor's source is a human donor in good health (CMV status not recorded). Some clones in this sample may be carry-over from other donors' samples.

CDR3 bases: TGCAGTACGCTACAGGGGAACTATGGCTACACCTTC. Translated, it gives CSTLQGNYGYTF. V usage is TRBV20-1 and J usage is TRBJ1-2; 7 bases line up with TRBD1. The junction had 5 bases not matched to a gene; V was cut back by 8 bases and J by 2 bases. CDR3 length: 12 residues. Germline CDR1 is DFQATT and CDR2 is SNEGSKA (reference sequence).